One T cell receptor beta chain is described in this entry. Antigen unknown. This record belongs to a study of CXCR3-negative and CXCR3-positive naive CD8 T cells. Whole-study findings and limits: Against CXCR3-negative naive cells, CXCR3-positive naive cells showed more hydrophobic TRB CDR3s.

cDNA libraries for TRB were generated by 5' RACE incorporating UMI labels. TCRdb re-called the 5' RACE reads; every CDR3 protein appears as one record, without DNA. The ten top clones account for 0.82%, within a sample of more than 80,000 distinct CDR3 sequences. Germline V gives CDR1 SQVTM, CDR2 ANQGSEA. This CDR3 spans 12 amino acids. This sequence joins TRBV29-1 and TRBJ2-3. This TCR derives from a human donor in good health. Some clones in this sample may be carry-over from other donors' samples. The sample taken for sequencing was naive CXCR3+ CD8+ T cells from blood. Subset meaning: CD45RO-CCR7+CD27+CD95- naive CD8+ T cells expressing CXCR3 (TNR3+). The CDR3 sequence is CSVEGQPDTQYF.